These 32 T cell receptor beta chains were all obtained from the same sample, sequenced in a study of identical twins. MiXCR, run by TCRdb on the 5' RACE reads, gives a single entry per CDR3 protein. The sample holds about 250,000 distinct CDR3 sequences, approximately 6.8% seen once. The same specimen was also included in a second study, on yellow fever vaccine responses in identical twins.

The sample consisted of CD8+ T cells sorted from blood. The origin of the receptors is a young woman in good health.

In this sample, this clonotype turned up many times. The CDR3 sequence is CASSLDGAGYNEQFF. The CDR3 region has the DNA TGTGCCAGCAGTTTAGATGGGGCAGGGTACAATGAGCAGTTCTTC. The J gene is TRBJ2-1, the V gene TRBV27; D perhaps matches TRBD1 (5 bases). Trimming pared 2 bases from V and 4 bases from J, leaving 12 bases between. CDR1 is MNHEY and CDR2 is SMNVEV in the germline V gene (reference sequence). CDR3 size: 15 residues.

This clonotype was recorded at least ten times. The CDR3 here is CASSFLGGVNYNEQFF. Here the CDR3 DNA reads TGCGCCAGCAGCTTTCTTGGGGGAGTGAACTACAATGAGCAGTTCTTC. The chain uses TRBV5-1 and TRBJ2-1; D might be TRBD1 or TRBD2, each matching 5 bases. The CDR3 consists of 16 residues. The germline CDR1 and CDR2 sequences are SGHRS and YFSETQ. V gave up 2 bases and J gave up 3 bases, with 15 bases separating them. Combining the CDR3 with reference TRBV5-1 and TRBJ2-1 gives the whole variable domain KAGVTQTPRYLIKTRGQQVTLSCSPISGHRSVSWYQQTPGQGLQFLFEYFSETQRNKGNFPGRFSGRQFSNSRSEMNVSTLELGDSALYLCASSFLGGVNYNEQFFGPGTRLTVL.

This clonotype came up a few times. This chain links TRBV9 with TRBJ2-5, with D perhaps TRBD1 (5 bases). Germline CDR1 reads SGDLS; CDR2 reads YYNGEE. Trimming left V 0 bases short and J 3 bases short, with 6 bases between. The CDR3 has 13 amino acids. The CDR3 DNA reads TGTGCCAGCAGCGTAGCCAGGGAAGAGACCCAGTACTTC. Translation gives CASSVAREETQYF.

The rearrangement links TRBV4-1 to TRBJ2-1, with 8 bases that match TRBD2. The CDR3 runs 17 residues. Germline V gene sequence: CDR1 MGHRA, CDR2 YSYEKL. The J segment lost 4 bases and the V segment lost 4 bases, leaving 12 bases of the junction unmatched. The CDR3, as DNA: TGCGCCAGCAGCCCCCGCGTTATAGAGCGGGAGTACAATGAGCAGTTCTTC. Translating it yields CASSPRVIEREYNEQFF.

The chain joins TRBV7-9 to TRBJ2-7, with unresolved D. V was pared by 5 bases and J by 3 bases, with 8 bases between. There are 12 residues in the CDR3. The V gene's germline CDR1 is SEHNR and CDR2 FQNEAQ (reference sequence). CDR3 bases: TGTGCCAGCAGCCGACCAGACTACGAGCAGTACTTC. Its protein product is CASSRPDYEQYF.

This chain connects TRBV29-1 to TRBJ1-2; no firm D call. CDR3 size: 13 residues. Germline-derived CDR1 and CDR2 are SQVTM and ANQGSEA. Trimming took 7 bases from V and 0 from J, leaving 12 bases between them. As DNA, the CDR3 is TGCAGCGCCGAGGGCCTCACTAACTATGGCTACACCTTC. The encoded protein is CSAEGLTNYGYTF.

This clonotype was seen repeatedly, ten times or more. CDR3 loop: CASSLGDSSYEQYV. For the CDR3, the DNA is TGCGCCAGCAGCTTGGGGGACAGCTCCTACGAGCAGTACGTC. The rearrangement links TRBV5-1 to TRBJ2-7; TRBD1 aligns across 7 bases. The germline V gene encodes CDR1 SGHRS and CDR2 YFSETQ. The CDR3 is 14 amino acids. Trimming took 0 bases from V and 0 from J; bases not matched to a gene: 0.

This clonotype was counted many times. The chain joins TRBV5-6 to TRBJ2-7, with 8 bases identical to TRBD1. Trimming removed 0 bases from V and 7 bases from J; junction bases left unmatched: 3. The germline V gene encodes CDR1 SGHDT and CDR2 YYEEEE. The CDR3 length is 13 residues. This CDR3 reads CASSLATGGEQYV. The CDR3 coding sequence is TGTGCCAGCAGCTTGGCAACAGGGGGGGAGCAGTACGTC.

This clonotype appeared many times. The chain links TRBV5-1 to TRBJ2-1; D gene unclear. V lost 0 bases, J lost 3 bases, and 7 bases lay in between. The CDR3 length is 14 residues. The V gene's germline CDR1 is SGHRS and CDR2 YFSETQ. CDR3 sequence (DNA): TGCGCCAGCAGCTTGGAGGCGATCTACAATGAGCAGTTCTTC. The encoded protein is CASSLEAIYNEQFF.

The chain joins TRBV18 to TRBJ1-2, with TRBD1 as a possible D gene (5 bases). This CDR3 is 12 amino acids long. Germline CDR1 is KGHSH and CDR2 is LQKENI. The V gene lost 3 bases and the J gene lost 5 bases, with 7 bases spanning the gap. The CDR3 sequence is CASSPGTYGYTF. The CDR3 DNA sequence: TGTGCCAGCTCACCCGGGACTTATGGCTACACCTTC.

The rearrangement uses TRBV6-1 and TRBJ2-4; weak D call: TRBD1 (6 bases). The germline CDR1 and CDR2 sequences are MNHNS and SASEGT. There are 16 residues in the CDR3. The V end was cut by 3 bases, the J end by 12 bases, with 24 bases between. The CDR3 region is CASSDFGFAGTLNQYF. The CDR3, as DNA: TGTGCCAGCAGTGACTTTGGGTTTGCCGGGACACTTAATCAGTACTTC.

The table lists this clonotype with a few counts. Here the CDR3 reads CASSLEGGSSYEQYF. The CDR3 nucleotides read TGTGCCAGCAGCTTAGAAGGGGGATCCTCCTACGAGCAGTACTTC. The V gene is TRBV7-6, the J gene TRBJ2-7; TRBD1 might be the D (6 bases). Germline V gene data show CDR1 as SGHVS and CDR2 as FNYEAQ. Trimming took off 1 base at V and 0 bases at J, with 10 bases between the two ends. The CDR3 spans 15 residues.

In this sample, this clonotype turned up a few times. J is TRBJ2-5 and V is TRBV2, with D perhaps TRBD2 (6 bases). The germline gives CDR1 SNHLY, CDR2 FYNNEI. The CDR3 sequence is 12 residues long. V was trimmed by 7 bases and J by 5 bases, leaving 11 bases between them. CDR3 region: CASMREEETQYF. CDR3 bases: TGTGCCAGCATGAGGGAGGAGGAGACCCAGTACTTC.

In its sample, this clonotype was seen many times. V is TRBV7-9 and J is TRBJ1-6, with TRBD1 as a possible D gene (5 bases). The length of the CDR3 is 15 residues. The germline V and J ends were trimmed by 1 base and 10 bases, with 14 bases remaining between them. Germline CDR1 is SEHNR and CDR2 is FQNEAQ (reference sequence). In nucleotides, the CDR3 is TGTGCCAGCAGCTTAGAAGGACACAGTTCGTCACCCCTCCACTTT. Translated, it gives CASSLEGHSSSPLHF.

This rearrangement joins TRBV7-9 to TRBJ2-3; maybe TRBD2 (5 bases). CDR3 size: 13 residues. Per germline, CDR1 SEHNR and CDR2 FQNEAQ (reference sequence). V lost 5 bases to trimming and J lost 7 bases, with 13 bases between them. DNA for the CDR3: TGTGCCAGCAGCACCGGGATACGTAATACGCAGTATTTT. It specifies CASSTGIRNTQYF.

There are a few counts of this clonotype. The CDR3 nucleotides are TGTGCCAGCAATGTAAGACAGGGAGTGGAGACCCAGTACTTC. Amino acids: CASNVRQGVETQYF. The chain is built from TRBV2 and TRBJ2-5, with 7 positions matching TRBD1. CDR1 is SNHLY, CDR2 FYNNEI, per germline. The V gene end was trimmed by 7 bases and the J gene end by 5 bases; junction bases not matched to a gene: 10. CDR3 length equals 14 residues.

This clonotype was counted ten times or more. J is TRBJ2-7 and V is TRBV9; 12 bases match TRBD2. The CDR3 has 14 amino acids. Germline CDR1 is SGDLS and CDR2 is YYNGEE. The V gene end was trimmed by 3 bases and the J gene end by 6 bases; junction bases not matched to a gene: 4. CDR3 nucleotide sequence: TGTGCCAGCAGCGCGGGACTAGCGGGCGTCGAGCAGTACTTC. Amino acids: CASSAGLAGVEQYF.

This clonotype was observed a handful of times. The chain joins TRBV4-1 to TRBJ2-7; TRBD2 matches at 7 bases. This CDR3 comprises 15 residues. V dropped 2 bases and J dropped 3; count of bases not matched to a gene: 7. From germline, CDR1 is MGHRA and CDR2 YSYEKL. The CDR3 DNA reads TGCGCCAGCAGCCAATTAAGCGGGACCAACTACGAGCAGTACGTC. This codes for CASSQLSGTNYEQYV.

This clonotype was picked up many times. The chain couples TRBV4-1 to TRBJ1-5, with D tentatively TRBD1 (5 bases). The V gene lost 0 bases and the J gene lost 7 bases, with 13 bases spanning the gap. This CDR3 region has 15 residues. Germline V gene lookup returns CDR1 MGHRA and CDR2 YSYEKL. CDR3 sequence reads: CASSQDRGSGQPQHF. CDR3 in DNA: TGCGCCAGCAGCCAAGATCGGGGGTCGGGGCAGCCCCAGCATTTT.

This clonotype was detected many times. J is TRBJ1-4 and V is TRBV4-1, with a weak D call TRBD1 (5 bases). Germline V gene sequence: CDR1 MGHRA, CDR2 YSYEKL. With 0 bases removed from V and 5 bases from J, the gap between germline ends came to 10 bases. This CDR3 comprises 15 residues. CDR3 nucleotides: TGCGCCAGCAGCCAAGATCAGGGCCCGAATGAAAAACTGTTTTTT. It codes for CASSQDQGPNEKLFF.

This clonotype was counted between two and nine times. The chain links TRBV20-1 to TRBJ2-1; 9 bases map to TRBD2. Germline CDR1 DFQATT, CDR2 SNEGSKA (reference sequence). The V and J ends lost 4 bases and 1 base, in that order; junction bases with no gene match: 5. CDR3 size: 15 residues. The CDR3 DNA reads TGCAGTGCTAACACGCTAGCGGGGTCCTACAATGAGCAGTTCTTC. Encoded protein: CSANTLAGSYNEQFF.

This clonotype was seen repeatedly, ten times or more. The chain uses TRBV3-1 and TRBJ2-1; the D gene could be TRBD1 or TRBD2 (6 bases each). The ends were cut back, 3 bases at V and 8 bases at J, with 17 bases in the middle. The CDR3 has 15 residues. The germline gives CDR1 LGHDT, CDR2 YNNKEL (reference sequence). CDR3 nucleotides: TGTGCCAGCAGCCAGGGGGGCTCTAGCTGGGATGAGCAGTTCTTC. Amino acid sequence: CASSQGGSSWDEQFF.

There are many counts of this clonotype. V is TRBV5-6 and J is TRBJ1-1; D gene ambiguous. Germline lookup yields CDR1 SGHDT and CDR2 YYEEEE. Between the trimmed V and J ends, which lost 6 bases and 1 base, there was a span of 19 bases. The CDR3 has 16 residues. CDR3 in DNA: TGTGCCAGCACCCGTGTAGCGTGGCAGGAGAACACTGAAGCTTTCTTT. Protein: CASTRVAWQENTEAFF.

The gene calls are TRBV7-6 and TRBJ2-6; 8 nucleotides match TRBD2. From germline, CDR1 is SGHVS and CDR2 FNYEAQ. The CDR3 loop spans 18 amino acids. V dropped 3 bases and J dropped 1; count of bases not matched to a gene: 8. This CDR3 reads CASSFSGMVWSGANVLTF. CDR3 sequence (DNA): TGTGCCAGCAGCTTTAGCGGGATGGTATGGTCTGGGGCCAACGTCCTGACTTTC.

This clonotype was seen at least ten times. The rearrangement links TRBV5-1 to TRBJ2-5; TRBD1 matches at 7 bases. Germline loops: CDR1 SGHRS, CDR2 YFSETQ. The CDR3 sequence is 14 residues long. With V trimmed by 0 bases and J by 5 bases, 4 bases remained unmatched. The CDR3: CASSLEGAVETQYF. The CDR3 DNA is TGCGCCAGCAGCTTGGAGGGGGCTGTGGAGACCCAGTACTTC.

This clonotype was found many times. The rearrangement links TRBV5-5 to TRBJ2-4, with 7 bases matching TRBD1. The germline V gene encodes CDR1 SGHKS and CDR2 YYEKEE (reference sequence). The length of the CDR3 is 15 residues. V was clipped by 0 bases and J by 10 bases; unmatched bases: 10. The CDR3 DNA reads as TGTGCCAGCAGCTTGGAGGGACAGCTGCTTGGGATTCAGTACTTC. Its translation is CASSLEGQLLGIQYF.

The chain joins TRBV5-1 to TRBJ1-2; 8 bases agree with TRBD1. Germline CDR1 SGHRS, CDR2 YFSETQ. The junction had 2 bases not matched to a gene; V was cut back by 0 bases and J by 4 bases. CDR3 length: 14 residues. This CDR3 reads CASSLDQGAYGYTF. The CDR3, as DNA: TGCGCCAGCAGCTTGGATCAGGGGGCCTATGGCTACACCTTC. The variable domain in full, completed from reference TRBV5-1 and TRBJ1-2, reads KAGVTQTPRYLIKTRGQQVTLSCSPISGHRSVSWYQQTPGQGLQFLFEYFSETQRNKGNFPGRFSGRQFSNSRSEMNVSTLELGDSALYLCASSLDQGAYGYTFGSGTRLTVV.

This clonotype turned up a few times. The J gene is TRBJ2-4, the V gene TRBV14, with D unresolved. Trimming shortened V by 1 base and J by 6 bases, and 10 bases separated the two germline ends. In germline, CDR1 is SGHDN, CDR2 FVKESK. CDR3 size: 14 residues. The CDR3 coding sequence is TGTGCCAGCAGCCAAGCCCCTATGGGAAACATTCAGTACTTC. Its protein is CASSQAPMGNIQYF. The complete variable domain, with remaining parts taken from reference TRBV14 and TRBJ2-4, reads EAGVTQFPSHSVIEKGQTVTLRCDPISGHDNLYWYRRVMGKEIKFLLHFVKESKQDESGMPNNRFLAERTGGTYSTLKVQPAELEDSGVYFCASSQAPMGNIQYFGAGTRLSVL.

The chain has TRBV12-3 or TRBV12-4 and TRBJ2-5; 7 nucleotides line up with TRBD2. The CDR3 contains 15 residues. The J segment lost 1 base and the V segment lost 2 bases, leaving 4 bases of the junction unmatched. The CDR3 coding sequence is TGTGCCAGCAGTTTAAGGGAGGGCAGCCAAGAGACCCAGTACTTC. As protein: CASSLREGSQETQYF.

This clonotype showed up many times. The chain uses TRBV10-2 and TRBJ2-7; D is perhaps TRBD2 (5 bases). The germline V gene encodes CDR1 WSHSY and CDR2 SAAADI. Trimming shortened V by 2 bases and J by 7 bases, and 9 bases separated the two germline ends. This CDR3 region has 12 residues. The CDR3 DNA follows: TGCGCCAGCAGTGAGGGCGAGCGGGAGCAGTACGTC. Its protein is CASSEGEREQYV.

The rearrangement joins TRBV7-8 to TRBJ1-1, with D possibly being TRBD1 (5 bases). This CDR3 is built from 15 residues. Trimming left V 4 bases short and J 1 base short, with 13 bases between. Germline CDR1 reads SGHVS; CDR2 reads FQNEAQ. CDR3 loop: CASSYQTEPNTEAFF. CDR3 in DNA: TGTGCCAGCAGCTATCAGACAGAGCCGAACACTGAAGCTTTCTTT.

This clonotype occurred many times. CDR3 DNA: TGTGCTAGTGGTTTCAGGGACACTGAAGCTTTCTTT. Protein: CASGFRDTEAFF. The chain uses TRBV12-5 and TRBJ1-1, with TRBD1 as a possible D gene (5 bases). CDR1 and CDR2 (germline): LGHNT, FRNRAP. V lost 3 bases to trimming and J lost 3 bases, with 5 bases between them. CDR3 size: 12 residues.